A single sample is the source of the 9 T cell receptor beta chains below, sequenced in a study of T cell responses to AZD1222 COVID-19 vaccine. TCRdb keeps only in-frame clones here, not all; method: immunoSEQ multiplex PCR. The sample has 130,000 or so clones, roughly 86% seen once. Here the sequenced sample was peripheral blood, taken on day 0 of AZD1222 vaccination. The receptor set was obtained from an adult in good health.

The chain combines TRBV24-1 with TRBJ2-1; the match to TRBD2 covers 13 bases. Germline CDR1 and CDR2: KGHDR and SFDVKD. Losses at the gene ends were 4 bases for V and 7 bases for J; bases not matched to a gene: 12. The CDR3 is 18 residues long. The CDR3 sequence: CATSETLGTSGTRNEQFF. CDR3 in DNA: TGTGCCACCAGTGAGACGCTTGGGACTAGCGGGACGCGGAATGAGCAGTTCTTC.

The CDR3 region is CASSPQTGDQPQHF. Written as DNA, the CDR3 is TGTGCCAGCTCACCCCAAACAGGGGACCAGCCCCAGCATTTT. The chain links TRBV18 to TRBJ1-5; 7 nucleotides line up with TRBD1. V trimming: 3 bases; J trimming: 7 bases; junction bases outside the gene matches: 6. This CDR3 comprises 14 residues. The germline CDR1 and CDR2 sequences are KGHSH and LQKENI.

The CDR3 coding sequence is TGCGCCAGCAGCCAAGCATGGACTAGCTACTACGAGCAGTACTTC. Its protein is CASSQAWTSYYEQYF. The chain has TRBV4-1 and TRBJ2-7; TRBD2 matches at 8 bases. V trimming: 1 base; J trimming: 3 bases; junction bases outside the gene matches: 5. The germline V gene has CDR1 MGHRA and CDR2 YSYEKL. The CDR3 extends over 15 amino acids.

This chain uses TRBV9 with TRBJ2-7, with D perhaps matching TRBD2 (5 bases). The CDR3 spans 14 residues. In germline, CDR1 is SGDLS, CDR2 YYNGEE. Trimming shortened V by 0 bases and J by 3 bases, and 10 bases separated the two germline ends. The CDR3 reads CASSVAGVGYEQYF. The CDR3 nucleotides are TGTGCCAGCAGCGTAGCCGGGGTTGGCTACGAGCAGTACTTC. The variable domain in full, with the rest retrieved from reference TRBV9 and TRBJ2-7, is DSGVTQTPKHLITATGQRVTLRCSPRSGDLSVYWYQQSLDQGLQFLIQYYNGEERAKGNILERFSAQQFPDLHSELNLSSLELGDSALYFCASSVAGVGYEQYFGPGTRLTVT.

V gene TRBV6-1 combines with J gene TRBJ1-5, with D possibly TRBD1 on 5 matching bases. CDR3 length: 17 amino acids. Germline-derived CDR1 and CDR2 are MNHNS and SASEGT. Trimming pared 0 bases from V and 3 bases from J, leaving 15 bases between. The CDR3 protein is CASSEARGDESNQPQHF. CDR3 coding DNA: TGTGCCAGCAGTGAAGCAAGAGGGGATGAGTCCAATCAGCCCCAGCATTTT.

This clone was counted only a few times. V is TRBV12-3 or TRBV12-4 and J is TRBJ1-2, with D possibly being TRBD1 (5 bases). This CDR3 comprises 12 residues. The V end was cut by 4 bases, the J end by 4 bases, with 7 bases between. For the CDR3, the DNA is TGTGCCAGCAGTTCAGGGACCTATGGCTACACCTTC. Amino acid sequence: CASSSGTYGYTF.

The CDR3 DNA reads TGTGCCAGCAGTGTTCTCGGGACAGGGATCCGCGGCTACACCTTC. It yields the protein CASSVLGTGIRGYTF. The chain couples TRBV2 to TRBJ1-2, with 9 bases fitting TRBD1. Germline V gene data show CDR1 as SNHLY and CDR2 as FYNNEI. The CDR3 loop spans 15 amino acids. With V trimmed by 4 bases and J by 8 bases, 11 bases remained unmatched.

This clone came up a few times. The chain combines TRBV5-4 with TRBJ2-2, with 8 positions matching TRBD1. The CDR3 sequence is 17 residues long. J was trimmed by 5 bases and V by 0 bases; bases with no gene match: 9. The germline gives CDR1 SGHNT, CDR2 YYREEE (reference sequence). The CDR3 is CASSLVPGQGITGELFF. Written as DNA, the CDR3 is TGTGCCAGCAGCTTGGTCCCCGGACAGGGTATAACCGGGGAGCTGTTTTTT. The full variable domain, in which reference TRBV5-4 and TRBJ2-2 provide the parts outside the CDR3, is ETGVTQSPTHLIKTRGQQVTLRCSSQSGHNTVSWYQQALGQGPQFIFQYYREEENGRGNFPPRFSGLQFPNYSSELNVNALELDDSALYLCASSLVPGQGITGELFFGEGSRLTVL.

The V gene is TRBV30, the J gene TRBJ1-4, with D uncertain. Germline loops: CDR1 GTSNPN, CDR2 SVGIG (reference sequence). The ends were cut back, 8 bases at V and 7 bases at J, with 20 bases in the middle. This CDR3 has 14 amino acids. This CDR3 reads CAISMGSETEKLFF. Written as DNA, the CDR3 is TGTGCCATCTCGATGGGATCGGAAACTGAAAAACTGTTTTTT.